The rows below give T cell receptor beta chains drawn from one sample of a study of radiotherapy plus CTLA-4 blockade in lung cancer. Sequencing used immunoSEQ multiplex PCR; TCRdb keeps in-frame clones, though not all of them. The table records just under 45,000 clones, less than 75% of them present only once. The starting material was peripheral blood, obtained from a patient treated with radiotherapy plus ipilimumab. The receptors derive from a human donor with non-small cell lung cancer who had a partial response to radiotherapy plus ipilimumab. Each CDR3 is given with its conserved first and last residue. Rows give clone size only sometimes, using once, few, many, or a class for an expanded clone.

V gene	clone size	J gene	CDR3 protein
TRBV27	-	TRBJ1-1	CASSPTRQGGPRGRNTEAFF
TRBV7-9	-	TRBJ2-7	CAPRGRPYEQYF
TRBV5-1	-	TRBJ2-3	CASSPWGGGTDTQYF
TRBV27	-	TRBJ2-2	CASSSGLAAGELFF
TRBV2	-	TRBJ1-4	CASSKNRGEKLFF
TRBV5-1	-	TRBJ2-5	CASSGQGQETQYF
TRBV9	-	TRBJ1-5	CASSGTGNNQPQHF
TRBV5-1	-	TRBJ2-2	CASSLEHDRNTGELFF
TRBV2	few	TRBJ1-3	CASSEARGNTIYF
TRBV6-6	-	TRBJ1-5	CASSSGPGVSNQPQHF
TRBV6-1	few	TRBJ1-5	CASSPTVRSNQPQHF
TRBV27	-	TRBJ1-6	CASSLFSAGNSPLHF
TRBV6-5	-	TRBJ1-5	CASKKQGWDQPQHF
TRBV18	-	TRBJ2-7	CASSPAGQEEQYF
TRBV28	-	TRBJ2-7	CASSPPGLAYEQYF
TRBV5-6	-	TRBJ1-5	CASSRGQYQPQHF
TRBV29-1	-	TRBJ1-2	CSVVTAGTGVNYGYTF
TRBV5-4	-	TRBJ2-1	CASFIQGGSYNEQFF
TRBV5-1	-	TRBJ1-1	CASSRGAGTMDTEAFF
TRBV5-6	-	TRBJ1-1	CASSSTGTPTEAFF
TRBV7-9	-	TRBJ1-1	CASSLQQGPTEAFF
TRBV2	-	TRBJ1-1	CASIPDRGRGEAFF
TRBV15	-	TRBJ1-5	CATSIPTGLGQPQHF
TRBV7-9	-	TRBJ2-7	CASSSQGRSYEQYF
TRBV19	-	TRBJ1-2	CASSIPVGGVEYGYTF
TRBV6-1	-	TRBJ2-7	CASSPHLDSYEQYF
TRBV6-5	-	TRBJ1-2	CASSYSRESGYTF
TRBV29-1	-	TRBJ2-7	CSAEGLAGEGSYEQYF
TRBV10-3	many	TRBJ1-3	CAAGGVLSGNTIYF
TRBV9	-	TRBJ1-3	CASSVLSGGHGNTIYF
TRBV18	-	TRBJ2-5	CASSPGQGGETQYF
TRBV6-6	-	TRBJ1-5	CASSYSGQRNQPQHF
TRBV6-5	few	TRBJ2-1	CASRGTSGPQFF